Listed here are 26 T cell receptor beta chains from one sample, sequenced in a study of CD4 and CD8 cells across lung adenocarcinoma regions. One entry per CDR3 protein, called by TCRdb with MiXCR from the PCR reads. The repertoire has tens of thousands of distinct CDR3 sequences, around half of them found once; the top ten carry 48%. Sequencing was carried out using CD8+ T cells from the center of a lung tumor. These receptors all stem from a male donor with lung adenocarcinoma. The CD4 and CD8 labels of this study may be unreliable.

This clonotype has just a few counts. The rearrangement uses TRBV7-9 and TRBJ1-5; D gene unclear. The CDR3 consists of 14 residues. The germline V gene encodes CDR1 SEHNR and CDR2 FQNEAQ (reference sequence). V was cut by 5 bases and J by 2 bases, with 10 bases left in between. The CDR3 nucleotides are TGTGCCAGCAGCGGCCTCGGGGGCAATCAGCCCCAGCATTTT. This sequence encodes CASSGLGGNQPQHF. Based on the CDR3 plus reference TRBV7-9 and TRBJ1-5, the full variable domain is DTGVSQNPRHKITKRGQNVTFRCDPISEHNRLYWYRQTLGQGPEFLTYFQNEAQLEKSRLLSDRFSAERPKGSFSTLEIQRTEQGDSAMYLCASSGLGGNQPQHFGDGTRLSIL.

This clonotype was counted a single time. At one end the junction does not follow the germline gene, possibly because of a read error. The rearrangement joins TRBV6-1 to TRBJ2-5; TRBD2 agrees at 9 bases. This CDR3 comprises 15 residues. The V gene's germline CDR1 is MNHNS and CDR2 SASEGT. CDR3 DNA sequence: TGTGCCAGCTCCAACGGGGGACTAGCCGCAGAGACGCAGTACTTC. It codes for CASSNGGLAAETQYF.

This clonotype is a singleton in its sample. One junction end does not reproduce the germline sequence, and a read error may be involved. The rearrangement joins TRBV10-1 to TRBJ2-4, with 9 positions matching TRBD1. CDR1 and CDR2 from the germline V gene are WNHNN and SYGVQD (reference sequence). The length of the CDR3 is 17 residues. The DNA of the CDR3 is TGCGCCAGGAGCCGGAACCCGGGACAGGGAGCCAAAAACACTCAGTATTTC. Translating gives CARSRNPGQGAKNTQYF.

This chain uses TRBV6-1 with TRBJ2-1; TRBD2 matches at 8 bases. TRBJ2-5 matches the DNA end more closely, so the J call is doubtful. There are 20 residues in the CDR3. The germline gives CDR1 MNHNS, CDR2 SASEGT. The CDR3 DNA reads TGTGCCAGCAGTGAAGCAAGCGGGGGCTCCGGGGTCCGCGGCAAAGACATCCAGTACTTC. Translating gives CASSEASGGSGVRGKDIQYF.

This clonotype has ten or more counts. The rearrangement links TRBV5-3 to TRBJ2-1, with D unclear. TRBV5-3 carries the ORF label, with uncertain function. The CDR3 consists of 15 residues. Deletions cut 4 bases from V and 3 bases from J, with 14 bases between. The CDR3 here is CARSRIASGYNEQFF. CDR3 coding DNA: TGTGCCAGAAGCCGAATAGCATCGGGCTACAATGAGCAGTTCTTC.

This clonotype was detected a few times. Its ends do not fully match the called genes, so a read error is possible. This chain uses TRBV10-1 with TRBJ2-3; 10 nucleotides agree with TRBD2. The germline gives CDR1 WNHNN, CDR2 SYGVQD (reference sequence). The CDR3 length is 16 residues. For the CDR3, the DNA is TGCGCCAGCAGTGCGATAGCGGGAGGAACCACAGAGACGCAGTATTTC. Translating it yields CASSAIAGGTTETQYF.

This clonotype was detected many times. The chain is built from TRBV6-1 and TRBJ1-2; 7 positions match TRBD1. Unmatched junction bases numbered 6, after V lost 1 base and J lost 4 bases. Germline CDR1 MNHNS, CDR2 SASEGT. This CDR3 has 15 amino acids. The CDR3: CASSEDRGLLYGYTF. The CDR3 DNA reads TGTGCCAGCAGTGAAGATAGGGGGCTTCTCTATGGCTACACCTTC.

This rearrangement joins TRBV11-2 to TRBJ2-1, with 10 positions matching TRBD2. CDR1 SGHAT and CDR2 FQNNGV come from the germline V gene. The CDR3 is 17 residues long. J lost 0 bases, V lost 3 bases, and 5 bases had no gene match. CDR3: CASSLSSGSNSYNEQFF. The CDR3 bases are TGTGCCAGCAGCTTGTCTAGCGGGAGTAACTCCTACAATGAGCAGTTCTTC.

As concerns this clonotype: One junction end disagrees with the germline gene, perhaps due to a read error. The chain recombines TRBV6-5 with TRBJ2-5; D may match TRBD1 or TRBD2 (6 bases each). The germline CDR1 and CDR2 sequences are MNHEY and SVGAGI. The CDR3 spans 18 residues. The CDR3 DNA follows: TGTGCCAGCAGTTGTGCGGGGCTCGGGGGCCGGGACCAAGAGACCCAGTACTTT. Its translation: CASSCAGLGGRDQETQYF.

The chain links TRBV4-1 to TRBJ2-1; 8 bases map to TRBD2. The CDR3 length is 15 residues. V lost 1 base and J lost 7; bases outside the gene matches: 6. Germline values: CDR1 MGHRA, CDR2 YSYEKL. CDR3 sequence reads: CASSQVPGRGNEQFF. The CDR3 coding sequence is TGCGCCAGCAGCCAAGTCCCCGGGAGGGGTAATGAGCAGTTCTTC.

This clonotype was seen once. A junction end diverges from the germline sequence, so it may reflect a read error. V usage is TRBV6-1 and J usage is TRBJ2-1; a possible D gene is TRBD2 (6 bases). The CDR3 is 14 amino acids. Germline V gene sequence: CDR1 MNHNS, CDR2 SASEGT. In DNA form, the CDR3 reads TGTGCCAGCAAGGGACTGCTAACCAAAAACACTCAGTATTTC. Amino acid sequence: CASKGLLTKNTQYF.

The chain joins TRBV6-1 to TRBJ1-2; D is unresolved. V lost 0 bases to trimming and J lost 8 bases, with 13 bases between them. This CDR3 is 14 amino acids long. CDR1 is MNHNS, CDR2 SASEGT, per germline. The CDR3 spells CASSEAWVPRGYTF. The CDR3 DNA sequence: TGTGCCAGCAGTGAAGCGTGGGTCCCTCGGGGCTACACCTTC.

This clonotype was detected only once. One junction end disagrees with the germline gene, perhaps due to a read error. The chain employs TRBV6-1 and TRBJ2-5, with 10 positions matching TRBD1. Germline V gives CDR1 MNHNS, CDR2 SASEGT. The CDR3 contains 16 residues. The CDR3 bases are TGTGCCAGCAGTGAAGCCGGGACAGGGGTTCGAGAGACCCAGTATTTC. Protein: CASSEAGTGVRETQYF.

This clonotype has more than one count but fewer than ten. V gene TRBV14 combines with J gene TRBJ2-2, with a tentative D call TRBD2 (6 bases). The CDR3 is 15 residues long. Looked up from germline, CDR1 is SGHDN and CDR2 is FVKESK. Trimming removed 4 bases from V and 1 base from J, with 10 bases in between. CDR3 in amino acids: CASSREVGNTGELFF. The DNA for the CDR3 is TGTGCCAGCAGCCGGGAGGTCGGGAACACCGGGGAGCTGTTTTTT. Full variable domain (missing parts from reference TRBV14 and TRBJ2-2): EAGVTQFPSHSVIEKGQTVTLRCDPISGHDNLYWYRRVMGKEIKFLLHFVKESKQDESGMPNNRFLAERTGGTYSTLKVQPAELEDSGVYFCASSREVGNTGELFFGEGSRLTVL.

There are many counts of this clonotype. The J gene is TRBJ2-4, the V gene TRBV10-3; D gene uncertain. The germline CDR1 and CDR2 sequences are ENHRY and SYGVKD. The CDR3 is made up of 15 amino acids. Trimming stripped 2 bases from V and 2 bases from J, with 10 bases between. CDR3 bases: TGTGCCATCAGTGAGCCGTCGGGTCCCAAAAACATTCAGTACTTC. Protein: CAISEPSGPKNIQYF.

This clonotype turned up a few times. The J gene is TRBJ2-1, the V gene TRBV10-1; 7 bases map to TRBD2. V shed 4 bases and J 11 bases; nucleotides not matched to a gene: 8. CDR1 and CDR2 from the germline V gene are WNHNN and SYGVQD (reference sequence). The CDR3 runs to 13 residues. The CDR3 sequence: CASSGAGRGQQFF. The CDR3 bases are TGCGCCAGCAGTGGGGCGGGGAGGGGTCAGCAGTTCTTC.

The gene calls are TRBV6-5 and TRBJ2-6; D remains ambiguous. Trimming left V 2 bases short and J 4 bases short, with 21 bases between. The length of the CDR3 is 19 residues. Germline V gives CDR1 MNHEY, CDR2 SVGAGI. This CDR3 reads CASSYVGKGASGGANVLTF. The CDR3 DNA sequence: TGTGCCAGCAGTTACGTGGGAAAAGGAGCCTCCGGAGGGGCCAACGTCCTGACTTTC.

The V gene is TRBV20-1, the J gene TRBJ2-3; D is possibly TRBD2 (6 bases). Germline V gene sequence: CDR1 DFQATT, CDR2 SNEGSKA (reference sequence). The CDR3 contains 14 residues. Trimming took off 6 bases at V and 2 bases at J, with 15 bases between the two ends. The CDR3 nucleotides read TGCAGTGCCCAGGGACTCGTCCCCACAGATACGCAGTATTTT. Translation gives CSAQGLVPTDTQYF.

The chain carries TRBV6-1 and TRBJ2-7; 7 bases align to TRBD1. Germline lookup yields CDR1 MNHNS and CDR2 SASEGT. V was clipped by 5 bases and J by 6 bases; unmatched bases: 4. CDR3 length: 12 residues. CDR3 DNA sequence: TGTGCCAGCAGTCGTCCAGGGGGCGAGCAGTACTTC. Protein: CASSRPGGEQYF.

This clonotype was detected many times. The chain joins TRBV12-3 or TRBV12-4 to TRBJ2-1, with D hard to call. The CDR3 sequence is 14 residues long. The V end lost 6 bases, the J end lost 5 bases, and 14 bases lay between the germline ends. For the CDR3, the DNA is TGTGCCAGCAGGGACCAGGCTATTAACAATGAGCAGTTCTTC. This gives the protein CASRDQAINNEQFF.

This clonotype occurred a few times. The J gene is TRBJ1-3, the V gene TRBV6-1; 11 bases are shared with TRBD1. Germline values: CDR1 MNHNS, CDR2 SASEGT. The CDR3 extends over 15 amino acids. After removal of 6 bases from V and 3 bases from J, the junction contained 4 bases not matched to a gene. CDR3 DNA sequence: TGTGCCAGCAGCGGACAGGGGGCAAGTGGAAACACCATATATTTT. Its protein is CASSGQGASGNTIYF.

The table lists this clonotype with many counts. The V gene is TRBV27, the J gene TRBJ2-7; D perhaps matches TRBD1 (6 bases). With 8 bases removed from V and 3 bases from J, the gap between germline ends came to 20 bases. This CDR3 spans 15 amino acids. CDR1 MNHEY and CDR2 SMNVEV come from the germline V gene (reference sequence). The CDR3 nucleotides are TGTGCCAGCCGCCCAACGGGACAACGAGACTACGAGCAGTACTTC. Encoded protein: CASRPTGQRDYEQYF.

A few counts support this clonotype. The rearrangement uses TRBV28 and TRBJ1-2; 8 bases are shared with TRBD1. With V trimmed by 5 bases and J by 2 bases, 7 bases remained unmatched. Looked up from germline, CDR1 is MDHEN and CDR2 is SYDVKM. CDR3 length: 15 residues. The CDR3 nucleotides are TGTGCCAGCAGTCGATACAGGGGGACAAACTATGGCTACACCTTC. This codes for CASSRYRGTNYGYTF.

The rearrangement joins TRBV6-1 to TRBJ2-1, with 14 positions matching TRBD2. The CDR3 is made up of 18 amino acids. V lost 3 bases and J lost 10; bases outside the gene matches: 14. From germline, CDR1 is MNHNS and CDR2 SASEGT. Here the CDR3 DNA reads TGTGCCAGCAGTGATGGACTAGCGGGAGGCCCGCGCTCGTGGGAGCAGTTCTTC. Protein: CASSDGLAGGPRSWEQFF.

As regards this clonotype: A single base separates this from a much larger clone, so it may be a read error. The CDR3 DNA follows: TGTGCCAGCAGCTTAATTCAGACAAGTAGGGATGAGCAGTACTTC. Translated: CASSLIQTSRDEQYF. The gene calls are TRBV7-2 and TRBJ2-5; D not resolved. CDR3 length: 15 residues. The germline gives CDR1 SGHTA, CDR2 FQGNSA. Trimming took 2 bases from V and 11 from J, leaving 21 bases between them. Filled out from reference TRBV7-2 and TRBJ2-5, the complete variable domain reads GAGVSQSPSNKVTEKGKDVELRCDPISGHTALYWYRQSLGQGLEFLIYFQGNSAPDKSGLPSDRFSAERTGGSVSTLTIQRTQQEDSAVYLCASSLIQTSRDEQYFGPGTRLLVL.

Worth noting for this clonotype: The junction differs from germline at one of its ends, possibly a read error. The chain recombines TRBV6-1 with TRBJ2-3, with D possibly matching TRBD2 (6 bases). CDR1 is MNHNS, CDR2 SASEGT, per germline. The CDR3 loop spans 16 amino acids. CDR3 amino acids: CASSEAGPGVRDTQYF. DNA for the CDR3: TGTGCCAGCAGTGAAGCGGGGCCGGGGGTCAGAGATACGCAGTATTTC.